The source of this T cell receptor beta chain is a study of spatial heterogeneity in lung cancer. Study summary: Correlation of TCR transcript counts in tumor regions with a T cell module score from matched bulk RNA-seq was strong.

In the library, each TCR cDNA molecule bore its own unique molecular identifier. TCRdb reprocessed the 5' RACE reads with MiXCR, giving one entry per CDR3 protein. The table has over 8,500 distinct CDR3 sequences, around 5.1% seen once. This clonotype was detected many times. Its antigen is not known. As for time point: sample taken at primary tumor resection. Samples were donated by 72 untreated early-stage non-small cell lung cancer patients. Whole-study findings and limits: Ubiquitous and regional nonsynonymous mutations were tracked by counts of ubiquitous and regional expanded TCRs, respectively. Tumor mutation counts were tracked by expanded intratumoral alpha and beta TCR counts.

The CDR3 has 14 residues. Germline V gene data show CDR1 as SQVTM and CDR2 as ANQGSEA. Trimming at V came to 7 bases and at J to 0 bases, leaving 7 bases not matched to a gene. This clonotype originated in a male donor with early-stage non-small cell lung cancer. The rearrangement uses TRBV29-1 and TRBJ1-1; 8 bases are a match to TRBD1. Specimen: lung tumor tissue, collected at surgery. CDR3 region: CSARSRGLNTEAFF. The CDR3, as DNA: TGCAGCGCCCGAAGCAGGGGGCTGAACACTGAAGCTTTCTTT.